Below, one T cell receptor (beta chain) is given with its context. Its matching antigen is unknown. This record belongs to a study of vaccination effects on CD4 cells after COVID-19. This CDR3 region has 13 residues. Germline assignment: CDR1 SGHVS and CDR2 FQNEAQ. V was clipped by 3 bases and J by 2 bases, with 8 bases between them. Here immunoSEQ multiplex PCR was the method, and the copy in TCRdb shows in-frame clones only, minus some. Of around 59,000 clones in the sample, roughly 78% were seen once. Antigen-specific CD4+ T cells were expanded (with viral peptide pools) by the ViraFEST assay ahead of sequencing. Culture proceeded for more than nine days, and CD4+ T cells were then isolated. All study participants received two doses of BNT162b2 or mRNA-1273 vaccine. Fresh IL-2-containing medium replaced half the medium on days 3 and 7.

This chain joins TRBV7-8 and TRBJ2-7; D is ambiguous. The sequence was obtained from a human donor who received a COVID-19 vaccine. The material sequenced was CD4+ T cells from PBMCs cultured with HCoV-OC43 spike peptides, taken after COVID-19 vaccination. Subset here: HCoV-OC43 spike overlapping peptide pool stimulation. CDR3 loop: CASSFLPAYEQYV. DNA of the CDR3: TGTGCCAGCAGCTTTTTGCCGGCCTACGAGCAGTACGTC.